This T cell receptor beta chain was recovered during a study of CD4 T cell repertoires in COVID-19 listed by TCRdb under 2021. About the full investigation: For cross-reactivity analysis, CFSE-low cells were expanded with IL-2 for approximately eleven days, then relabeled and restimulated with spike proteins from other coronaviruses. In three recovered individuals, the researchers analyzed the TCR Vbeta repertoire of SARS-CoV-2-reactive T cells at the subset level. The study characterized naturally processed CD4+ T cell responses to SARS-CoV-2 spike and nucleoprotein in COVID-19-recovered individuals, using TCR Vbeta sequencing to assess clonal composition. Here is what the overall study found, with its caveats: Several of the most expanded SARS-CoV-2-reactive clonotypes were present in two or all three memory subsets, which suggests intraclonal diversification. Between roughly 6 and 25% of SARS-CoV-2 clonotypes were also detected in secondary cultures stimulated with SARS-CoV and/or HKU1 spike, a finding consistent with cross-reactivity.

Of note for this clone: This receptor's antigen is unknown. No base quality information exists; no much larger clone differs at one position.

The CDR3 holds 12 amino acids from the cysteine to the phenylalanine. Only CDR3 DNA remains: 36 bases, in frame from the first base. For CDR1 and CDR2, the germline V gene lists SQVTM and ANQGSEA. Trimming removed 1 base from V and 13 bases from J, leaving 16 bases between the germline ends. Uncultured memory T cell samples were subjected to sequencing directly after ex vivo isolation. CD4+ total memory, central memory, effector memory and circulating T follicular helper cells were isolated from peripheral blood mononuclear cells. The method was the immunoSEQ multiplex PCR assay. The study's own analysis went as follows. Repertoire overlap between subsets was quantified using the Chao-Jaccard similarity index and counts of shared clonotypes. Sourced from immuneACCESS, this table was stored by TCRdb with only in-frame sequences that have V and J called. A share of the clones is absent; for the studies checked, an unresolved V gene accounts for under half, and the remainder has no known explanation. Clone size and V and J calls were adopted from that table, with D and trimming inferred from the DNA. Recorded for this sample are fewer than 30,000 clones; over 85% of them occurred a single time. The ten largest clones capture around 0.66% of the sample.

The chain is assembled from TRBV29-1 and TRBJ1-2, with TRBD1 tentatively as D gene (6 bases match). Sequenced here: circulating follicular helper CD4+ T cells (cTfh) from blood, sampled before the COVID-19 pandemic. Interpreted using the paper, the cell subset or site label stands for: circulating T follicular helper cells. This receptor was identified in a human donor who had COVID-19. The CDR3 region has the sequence CSVEGEAGEATF. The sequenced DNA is TGCAGCGTTGAAGGAGAGGCAGGGGAAGCCACCTTC.